This entry lists 4 T cell receptor beta chains sequenced from one sample in a study of circulating and synovial CD4+ cells in juvenile arthritis. Clones were sequenced by immunoSEQ multiplex PCR, and TCRdb holds only the in-frame ones, with some missing. The sample lists 30,000 to 40,000 clones; about 95% were seen once. Specimen: CD4+ T cells from blood. The receptors come from a human donor with juvenile idiopathic arthritis.

The J gene is TRBJ2-3, the V gene TRBV7-3; D unresolved. CDR1 is SGHTA, CDR2 FQGTGA, per germline. V was clipped by 1 base and J by 1 base, with 12 bases between them. The CDR3 runs to 16 residues. CDR3 sequence: CASSLIPELRTDTQYF. In nucleotides, the CDR3 is TGTGCCAGCAGCTTAATTCCGGAACTACGCACAGATACGCAGTATTTT.

The J gene is TRBJ2-7, the V gene TRBV10-2; 9 nucleotides align to TRBD1. The CDR3 is made up of 18 amino acids. J lost 4 bases, V lost 6 bases, and 19 bases had no gene match. CDR1 WSHSY and CDR2 SAAADI come from the germline V gene. The CDR3 is CASRGLQPGQGNSYEQYF. As DNA, the CDR3 is TGCGCCAGCAGGGGACTTCAACCGGGACAGGGTAATAGTTACGAGCAGTACTTC.

Only one count was recorded for this clone. The chain is built from TRBV5-1 and TRBJ2-5, with 8 bases matching TRBD1. In germline, CDR1 is SGHRS, CDR2 YFSETQ. The junction had 9 bases not matched to a gene; V was cut back by 4 bases and J by 4 bases. There are 15 residues in the CDR3. The CDR3 reads CASSPPDRVVETQYF. CDR3 in DNA: TGCGCCAGCAGCCCCCCGGACAGGGTGGTAGAGACCCAGTACTTC.

The chain is built from TRBV2 and TRBJ2-7; the match to TRBD1 covers 8 bases. Germline assignment: CDR1 SNHLY and CDR2 FYNNEI. The length of the CDR3 is 13 residues. V was clipped by 7 bases and J by 6 bases; unmatched bases: 8. For the CDR3, the DNA is TGTGCCAGCACGGCCAGGGGGCGTGGCGAGCAGTACTTC. Its translation: CASTARGRGEQYF.